This T cell receptor beta chain was obtained from a study of shared clonotypes between healthy human individuals. Study-wide results and caveats: A limitation of the genetic and exposure-history diversity represented arose from few donors.

Replicate sorted-subset PCRs were loaded with roughly 200 ng DNA, 30,000 to 35,000 T cell genomes. Libraries were prepared by immunoSEQ multiplex PCR; TCRdb keeps only in-frame clonotypes and omits some of them. The data hold roughly 1,100,000 clones, with approximately 70% observed a single time. After removal of 5 bases from V and 5 bases from J, the junction contained 10 bases not matched to a gene. Germline V gene sequence: CDR1 SGHVS, CDR2 FNYEAQ. The CDR3 is made up of 16 amino acids. Negatively enriched CD4+ T cells were divided by CD45RA into naive and memory. This clone was seen once. Its specificity is not known.

The sequence derives from a man aged 18 to 30 in good health. The V call is TRBV7-6, the J call TRBJ2-2; TRBD2 agrees at 8 bases. Sequencing was done on a sample of memory CD4+ T cells sorted from blood. The subset: CD45RA-negative fraction. CDR3 sequence reads: CASSPAGGASTGELFF. CDR3 DNA: TGTGCCAGCAGCCCTGCCGGGGGGGCCTCGACCGGGGAGCTGTTTTTT.